The next 9 T cell receptor beta chains were all read from a single sample in a study of blood T cell repertoires in COVID-19. Profiled with immunoSEQ multiplex PCR; TCRdb holds only in-frame clones, not every one. The sample has more than 110,000 clones, roughly 84% seen once. Specimen: peripheral blood. The source is a human donor in a cohort sampled during active COVID-19.

This clone has a handful of counts. The chain carries TRBV11-2 and TRBJ1-3; D ambiguous. Germline V lookup: CDR1 SGHAT, CDR2 FQNNGV. V was shortened by 4 bases and J by 4 bases, with 11 bases between the two germline ends. The CDR3 runs to 14 residues. The CDR3 spells CASSSTSPGNTIYF. CDR3 bases: TGTGCCAGCAGCTCAACTAGTCCCGGAAACACCATATATTTT.

The J gene is TRBJ1-1, the V gene TRBV15; 8 bases map to TRBD1. Germline V CDR1 and CDR2: LNHNV, YYDKDF (reference sequence). The CDR3 is 13 residues long. V was pared by 2 bases and J by 7 bases, with 3 bases of the junction left unmatched. The DNA for the CDR3 is TGTGCCACCAGCAGAAACGACAGGGGTGAAGCTTTCTTT. It is translated as CATSRNDRGEAFF.

This clone was recorded a few times. This chain uses TRBV5-1 with TRBJ2-6; TRBD2 agrees at 7 bases. The CDR3 loop spans 18 amino acids. With V trimmed by 4 bases and J by 2 bases, 12 bases remained unmatched. Per the germline V gene, CDR1 is SGHRS and CDR2 is YFSETQ. CDR3 nucleotides: TGCGCCAGCAGCAGCCCGACTAGCTCAGTGGCTGGGGCCAACGTCCTGACTTTC. The encoded protein is CASSSPTSSVAGANVLTF.

This chain joins TRBV19 and TRBJ2-3, with a tentative D call TRBD2 (6 bases). Trimming cost V 5 bases and J 0 bases, with 15 bases left between them. Looked up from germline, CDR1 is LNHDA and CDR2 is SQIVND (reference sequence). CDR3 length equals 16 residues. The CDR3 DNA is TGTGCCAGTAGTCCCGCCCCAGGGACTAGCACAGATACGCAGTATTTT. Amino acids: CASSPAPGTSTDTQYF.

This clone is a singleton in its sample. The chain combines TRBV5-4 with TRBJ2-1, with 12 bases identical to TRBD1. CDR1 and CDR2 (germline): SGHNT, YYREEE (reference sequence). The CDR3 contains 15 residues. With V trimmed by 0 bases and J by 8 bases, 3 bases remained unmatched. As DNA, the CDR3 is TGTGCCAGCAGCTTGGCGGGACAGGGGGCTTATGAGCAGTTCTTC. Translating it yields CASSLAGQGAYEQFF.

The chain combines TRBV3-1 (or the pseudogene TRBV3-2) with TRBJ1-1; weak D call: TRBD1 (6 bases). Germline lookup yields CDR1 LGHDT and CDR2 YNNKEL (reference sequence). Trimming removed 2 bases at V and 1 base at J, with 14 bases between. CDR3 length: 16 amino acids. The CDR3 here is CASSQQGGRGNTEAFF. CDR3 nucleotide sequence: TGTGCCAGCAGCCAACAAGGGGGGAGGGGGAACACTGAAGCTTTCTTT.

The V gene is TRBV5-1, the J gene TRBJ1-2; D perhaps matches TRBD1 (6 bases). Germline V gives CDR1 SGHRS, CDR2 YFSETQ. The CDR3 spans 13 residues. The V end was cut by 4 bases, the J end by 6 bases, with 13 bases between. Here the CDR3 reads CASSPYREHGYTF. The CDR3, as DNA: TGCGCCAGCAGCCCTTACAGGGAACATGGCTACACCTTC.

The genes are TRBV7-9 and TRBJ1-2, with a possible D match to TRBD1 (6 bases). The CDR3 sequence is 15 residues long. V lost 1 base, J lost 8 bases, and 17 bases lay in between. The germline CDR1 and CDR2 sequences are SEHNR and FQNEAQ (reference sequence). CDR3 in amino acids: CASSLEWRGAQGYTF. In DNA form, the CDR3 reads TGTGCCAGCAGCTTAGAATGGCGGGGGGCGCAGGGCTACACCTTC.

The chain employs TRBV5-1 and TRBJ1-1; D is unresolved. The CDR3 extends over 12 amino acids. The V end lost 7 bases, the J end lost 1 base, and 8 bases lay between the germline ends. CDR1 and CDR2 (germline): SGHRS, YFSETQ. This CDR3 is CASSPGNTEAFF. In DNA form, the CDR3 reads TGCGCCAGCTCGCCGGGGAACACTGAAGCTTTCTTT.